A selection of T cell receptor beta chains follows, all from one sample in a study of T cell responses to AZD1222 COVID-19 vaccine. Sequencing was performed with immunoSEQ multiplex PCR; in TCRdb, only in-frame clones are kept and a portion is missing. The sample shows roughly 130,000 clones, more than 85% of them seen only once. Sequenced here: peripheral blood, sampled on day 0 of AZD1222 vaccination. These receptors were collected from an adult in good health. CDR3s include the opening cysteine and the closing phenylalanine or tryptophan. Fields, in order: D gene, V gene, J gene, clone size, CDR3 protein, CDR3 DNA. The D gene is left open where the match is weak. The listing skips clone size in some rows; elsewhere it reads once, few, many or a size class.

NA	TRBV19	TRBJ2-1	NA	CASSIEPGMGNEQFF	TGTGCCAGTAGTATAGAACCGGGGATGGGCAATGAGCAGTTCTTC
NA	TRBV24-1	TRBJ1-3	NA	CATRGSSGNTIYF	TGTGCCACCAGGGGATCCTCTGGAAACACCATATATTTT
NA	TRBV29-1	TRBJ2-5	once	CSASYPQGLGQETQYF	TGCAGCGCTTCCTACCCTCAGGGTTTAGGCCAAGAGACCCAGTACTTC
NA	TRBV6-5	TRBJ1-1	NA	CASSYVGGNTEAFF	TGTGCCAGCAGTTACGTAGGGGGGAACACTGAAGCTTTCTTT
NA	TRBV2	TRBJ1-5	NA	CASKRTVNQPQHF	TGTGCCAGCAAACGGACCGTCAATCAGCCCCAGCATTTT
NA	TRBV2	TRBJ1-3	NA	CASRLDSSSGNTIYF	TGTGCCAGCAGACTCGACTCCAGCTCTGGAAACACCATATATTTT
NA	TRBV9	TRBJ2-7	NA	CASSVGGPDLGYEQYF	TGTGCCAGCAGCGTAGGGGGGCCCGACCTCGGCTACGAGCAGTACTTC
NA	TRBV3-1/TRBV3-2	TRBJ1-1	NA	CASSQDRTVNTEAFF	TGTGCCAGCAGCCAAGACAGGACAGTGAACACTGAAGCTTTCTTT
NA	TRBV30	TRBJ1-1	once	CAWTPGFTNTEAFF	TGTGCCTGGACCCCGGGGTTCACGAACACTGAAGCTTTCTTT
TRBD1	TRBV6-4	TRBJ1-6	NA	CASSEGTGGAPSPLHF	TGTGCCAGCAGTGAAGGGACAGGGGGCGCGCCTTCACCCCTCCACTTT
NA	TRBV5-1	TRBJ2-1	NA	CASSLRSPLFYEQFF	TGCGCCAGCAGCTTGCGGTCACCCTTGTTCTATGAGCAGTTCTTC
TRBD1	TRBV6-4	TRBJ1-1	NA	CASKRTGNTEAFF	TGTGCCAGCAAAAGGACAGGGAACACTGAAGCTTTCTTT
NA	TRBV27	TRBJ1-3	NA	CASSLNRPGSGNTIYF	TGTGCCAGCAGTTTAAATCGGCCCGGCTCTGGAAACACCATATATTTT
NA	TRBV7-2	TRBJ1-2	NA	CASSLGGFLYGYTF	TGTGCCAGCAGCTTGGGGGGGTTCCTCTATGGCTACACCTTC
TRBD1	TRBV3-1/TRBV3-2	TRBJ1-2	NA	CASSQDVGRGYNGYTF	TGTGCCAGCAGCCAAGACGTCGGCAGGGGGTACAATGGCTACACCTTC
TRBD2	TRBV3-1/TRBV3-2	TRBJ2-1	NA	CASSQEGLAAYNEQFF	TGTGCCAGCAGCCAAGAAGGACTAGCGGCCTACAATGAGCAGTTCTTC
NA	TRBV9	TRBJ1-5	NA	CASSAEGIWNQPQHF	TGTGCCAGCAGCGCGGAGGGTATATGGAATCAGCCCCAGCATTTT
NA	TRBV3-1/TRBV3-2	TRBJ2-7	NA	CASSQDPGQHYEQYF	TGTGCCAGCAGCCAAGATCCTGGACAACACTACGAGCAGTACTTC
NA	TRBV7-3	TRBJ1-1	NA	CASSPTLNREAFF	TGTGCCAGCAGCCCTACTCTTAACCGAGAAGCTTTCTTT
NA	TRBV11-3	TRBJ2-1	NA	CASSRSGSSYNEQFF	TGTGCCAGCAGCCGCTCCGGTAGCTCCTACAATGAGCAGTTCTTC
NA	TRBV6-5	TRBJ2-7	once	CASSSLGGPVREQYF	TGTGCCAGCAGTAGCCTCGGCGGACCAGTCCGCGAGCAGTACTTC
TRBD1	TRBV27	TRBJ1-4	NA	CAAGTGLEKLFF	TGTGCGGCCGGGACAGGGCTTGAAAAACTGTTTTTT
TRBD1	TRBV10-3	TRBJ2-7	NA	CAISAPGQGGVSEQYF	TGTGCCATCAGTGCCCCGGGACAGGGAGGGGTTTCCGAGCAGTACTTC
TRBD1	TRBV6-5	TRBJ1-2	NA	CASRNEGQGASYTF	TGTGCCAGCAGAAACGAGGGCCAGGGGGCAAGCTACACCTTC
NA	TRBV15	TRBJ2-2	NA	CATSRDNGELFF	TGTGCCACCAGCAGAGATAACGGGGAGCTGTTTTTT
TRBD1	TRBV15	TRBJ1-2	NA	CATSRDRTGNGYTF	TGTGCCACCAGCAGAGATCGGACAGGGAATGGCTACACCTTC
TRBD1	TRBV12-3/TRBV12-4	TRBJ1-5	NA	CASRGQGNQPQHF	TGTGCCAGCAGGGGACAGGGGAATCAGCCCCAGCATTTT
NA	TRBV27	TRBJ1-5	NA	CASSRDSNQPQHF	TGTGCCAGCAGTCGGGATAGCAATCAGCCCCAGCATTTT
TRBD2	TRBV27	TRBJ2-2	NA	CASRSGKSGELFF	TGTGCCAGCAGAAGCGGGAAGTCCGGGGAGCTGTTTTTT
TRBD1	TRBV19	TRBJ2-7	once	CASSIDWGTGNHEQYF	TGTGCCAGTAGTATAGATTGGGGGACAGGGAACCACGAGCAGTACTTC
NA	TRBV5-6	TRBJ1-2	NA	CASSQDPNGYTF	TGTGCCAGCAGCCAGGACCCCAATGGCTACACCTTC
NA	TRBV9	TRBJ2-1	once	CASSVVPGDNEQFF	TGTGCCAGCAGCGTAGTACCAGGGGACAATGAGCAGTTCTTC
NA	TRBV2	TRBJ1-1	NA	CASSEVGGNTEAFF	TGTGCCAGCAGTGAAGTGGGGGGAAACACTGAAGCTTTCTTT
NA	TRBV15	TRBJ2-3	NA	CATSRSRGTPDTQYF	TGTGCCACCAGCAGATCAAGAGGGACCCCAGATACGCAGTATTTT
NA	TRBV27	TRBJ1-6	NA	CASSSIGRGRPGNSPLHF	TGTGCCAGCAGTTCTATCGGTCGAGGGCGCCCGGGGAATTCACCCCTCCACTTT
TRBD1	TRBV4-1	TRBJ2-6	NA	CASSQSNRGVSGANVLTF	TGCGCCAGCAGCCAATCAAACAGGGGGGTTTCTGGGGCCAACGTCCTGACTTTC
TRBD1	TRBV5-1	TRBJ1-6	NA	CASSQRTGNDNSPLHF	TGCGCCAGCAGCCAGCGGACAGGGAACGATAATTCACCCCTCCACTTT
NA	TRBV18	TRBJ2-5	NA	CASSPVSRGAETQYF	TGTGCCAGCTCACCAGTTTCCAGGGGGGCAGAGACCCAGTACTTC
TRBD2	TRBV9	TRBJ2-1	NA	CASSILAGTSYNEQFF	TGTGCCAGCAGCATCCTAGCGGGGACTTCCTACAATGAGCAGTTCTTC
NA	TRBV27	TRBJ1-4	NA	CASSLYPANEKLFF	TGTGCCAGCAGCCTTTATCCAGCTAATGAAAAACTGTTTTTT
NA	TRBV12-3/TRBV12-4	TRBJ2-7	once	CASSPGRAHEQYF	TGTGCCAGCAGTCCCGGACGCGCTCACGAGCAGTACTTC
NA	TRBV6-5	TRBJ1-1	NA	CASSAKRLGGPEAFF	TGTGCCAGCAGCGCGAAGCGCCTGGGGGGCCCTGAAGCTTTCTTT
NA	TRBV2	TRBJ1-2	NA	CASSEAGNYGYTF	TGTGCCAGCAGTGAGGCGGGGAACTATGGCTACACCTTC
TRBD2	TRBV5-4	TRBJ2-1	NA	CASSVSSGINEQFF	TGTGCCAGCAGCGTATCTAGCGGGATCAATGAGCAGTTCTTC
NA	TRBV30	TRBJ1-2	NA	CAWRSRGRYGYTF	TGTGCCTGGAGAAGCAGGGGAAGATATGGCTACACCTTC
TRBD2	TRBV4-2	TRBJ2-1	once	CASRTNPGLASAGEQFF	TGTGCCAGCAGGACAAACCCGGGACTAGCGTCCGCGGGGGAGCAGTTCTTC
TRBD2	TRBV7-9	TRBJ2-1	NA	CASSLGTSGFNEQFF	TGTGCCAGCAGCTTAGGGACTAGCGGGTTTAATGAGCAGTTCTTC